This entry lists 5 T cell receptor beta chains sequenced from one sample in a study of T-cell reconstitution after alpha-beta-depleted transplantation in children. Unique molecular identifiers featured in how the TCRbeta library was prepared. MiXCR, applied by TCRdb to the PCR reads, yields one record per CDR3 protein. This sample has about 24,000 distinct CDR3 sequences; about a tenth occur once, and the top ten carry around a quarter. The specimen comprised PBMCs from the stem cell graft donor, sampled from the stem cell graft. The receptors were gathered from a human donor who donated a stem cell graft to a child with chronic granulomatous disease.

This clonotype was observed many times. This rearrangement joins TRBV20-1 to TRBJ2-2; 7 positions match TRBD2. V was clipped by 2 bases and J by 4 bases; unmatched bases: 13. The CDR3 is 17 amino acids. Germline V lookup: CDR1 DFQATT, CDR2 SNEGSKA (reference sequence). The CDR3 region has the DNA TGCAGTGCTAGATACGGGGTCGGGAGGTTATCCACCGGGGAGCTGTTTTTT. It translates to CSARYGVGRLSTGELFF.

This clonotype was observed many times. The V gene is TRBV7-2, the J gene TRBJ2-1; 11 nucleotides agree with TRBD2. Trimming at V came to 5 bases and at J to 0 bases, leaving 6 bases not matched to a gene. The germline CDR1 and CDR2 sequences are SGHTA and FQGNSA. The CDR3 runs to 17 residues. This chain's CDR3 is CASSARLAGNSYNEQFF. In DNA form, the CDR3 reads TGTGCCAGCAGCGCAAGACTAGCGGGGAACTCCTACAATGAGCAGTTCTTC.

This clonotype was recorded at least ten times. V gene TRBV7-3 combines with J gene TRBJ2-1, with 9 nucleotides matching TRBD1. Germline CDR1 reads SGHTA; CDR2 reads FQGTGA. The CDR3 runs to 17 residues. V shed 4 bases, J shed 7 bases, and the junction held 14 bases outside the gene matches. The CDR3 spells CASSSPSGTGLLNEQFF. The CDR3 DNA is TGTGCCAGCAGCTCTCCCTCCGGGACAGGGCTTCTGAATGAGCAGTTCTTC.

The chain is built from TRBV29-1 and TRBJ2-3, with D unclear. Germline CDR1 and CDR2: SQVTM and ANQGSEA. The CDR3 runs 15 residues. V was trimmed by 6 bases and J by 0 bases, leaving 16 bases between them. The CDR3 DNA follows: TGCAGCGTCCACCTAGGCGGCAGTAGCACAGATACGCAGTATTTT. Its protein is CSVHLGGSSTDTQYF.

This clonotype came up many times. The chain recombines TRBV5-1 with TRBJ1-1, with a weak D call TRBD1 (6 bases). This CDR3 comprises 14 residues. V lost 2 bases, J lost 3 bases, and 11 bases lay in between. Germline values: CDR1 SGHRS, CDR2 YFSETQ. CDR3: CASSFTRGDTEAFF. For the CDR3, the DNA is TGCGCCAGCAGCTTTACAAGGGGGGACACTGAAGCTTTCTTT.